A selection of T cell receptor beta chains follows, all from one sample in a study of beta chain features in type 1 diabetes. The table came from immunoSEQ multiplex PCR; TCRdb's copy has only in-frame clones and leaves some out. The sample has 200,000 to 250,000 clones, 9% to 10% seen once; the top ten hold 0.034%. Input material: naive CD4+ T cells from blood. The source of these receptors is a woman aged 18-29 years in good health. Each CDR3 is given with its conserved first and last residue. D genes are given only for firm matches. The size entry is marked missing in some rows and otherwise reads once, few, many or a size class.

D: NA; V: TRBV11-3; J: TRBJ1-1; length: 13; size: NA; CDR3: CASSLTGGTEAFF; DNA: TGTGCCAGCAGCCTGACCGGGGGTACTGAAGCTTTCTTT
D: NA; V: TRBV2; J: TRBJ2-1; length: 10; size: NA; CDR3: CASGRNEQFF; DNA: TGTGCCAGCGGCCGCAATGAGCAGTTCTTC
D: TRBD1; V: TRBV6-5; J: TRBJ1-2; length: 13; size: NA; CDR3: CASSDRGLGGYTF; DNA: TGTGCCAGCAGCGACAGGGGGCTCGGTGGCTACACCTTC
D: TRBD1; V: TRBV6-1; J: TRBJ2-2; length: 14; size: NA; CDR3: CASSAGTGPGELFF; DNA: TGTGCCAGCAGTGCTGGGACAGGGCCCGGGGAGCTGTTTTTT
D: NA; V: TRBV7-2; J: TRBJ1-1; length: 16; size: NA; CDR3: CASSSAYRVEDTEAFF; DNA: TGTGCCAGCAGCTCCGCTTACAGGGTTGAGGACACTGAAGCTTTCTTT
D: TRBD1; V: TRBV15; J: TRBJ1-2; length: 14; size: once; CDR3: CATRRDRGIHGYTF; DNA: TGTGCCACCCGGCGGGACAGGGGAATTCATGGCTACACCTTC
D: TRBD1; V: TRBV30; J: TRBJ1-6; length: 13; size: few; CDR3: CAWSKQGGSPLHF; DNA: TGTGCCTGGAGTAAACAGGGGGGCTCACCCCTCCACTTT
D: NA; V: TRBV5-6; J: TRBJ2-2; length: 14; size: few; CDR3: CASSPGANTGELFF; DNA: TGTGCCAGCAGCCCCGGGGCGAACACCGGGGAGCTGTTTTTT
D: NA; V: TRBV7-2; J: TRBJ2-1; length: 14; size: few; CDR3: CASSSRGRYNEQFF; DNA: TGTGCCAGCAGCTCACGAGGCCGCTACAATGAGCAGTTCTTC
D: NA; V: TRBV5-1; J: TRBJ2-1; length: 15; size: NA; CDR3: CASSPIGAPRGEQFF; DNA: TGCGCCAGCAGCCCGATTGGGGCGCCCAGGGGAGAGCAGTTCTTC
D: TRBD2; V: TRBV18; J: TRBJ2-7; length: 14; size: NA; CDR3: CASSRASGSYEQYF; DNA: TGTGCCAGCTCACGGGCTAGCGGTTCCTACGAGCAGTACTTC
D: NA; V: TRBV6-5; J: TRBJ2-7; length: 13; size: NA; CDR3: CASSYQKAGRQYF; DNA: TGTGCCAGCAGTTACCAAAAAGCTGGGAGACAGTACTTC
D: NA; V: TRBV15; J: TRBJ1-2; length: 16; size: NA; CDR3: CATFDGRWGSVYGYTF; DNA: TGTGCCACCTTTGATGGGAGGTGGGGTTCGGTCTATGGCTACACCTTC
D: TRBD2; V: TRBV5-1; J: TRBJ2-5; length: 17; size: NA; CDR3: CASSQSLSGGARETQYF; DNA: TGCGCCAGCAGCCAGTCCCTTAGCGGGGGGGCCCGGGAGACCCAGTACTTC
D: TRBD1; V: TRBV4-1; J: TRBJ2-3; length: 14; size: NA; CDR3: CASSIQGAWDTQYF; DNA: TGCGCCAGCAGCATACAGGGGGCATGGGATACGCAGTATTTT
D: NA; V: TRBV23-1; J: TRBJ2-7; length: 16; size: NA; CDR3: CASSQPPGLTTGQQYF; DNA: TGCGCCAGCAGTCAACCTCCGGGACTGACAACCGGGCAGCAGTACTTC
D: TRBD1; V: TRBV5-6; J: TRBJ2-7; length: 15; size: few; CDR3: CASSSTGTGGYEQYF; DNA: TGTGCCAGCAGCTCCACCGGGACAGGGGGCTACGAGCAGTACTTC
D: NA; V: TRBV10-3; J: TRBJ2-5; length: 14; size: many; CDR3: CAISELTDQETQYF; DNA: TGTGCCATCAGTGAGCTAACGGACCAAGAGACCCAGTACTTC
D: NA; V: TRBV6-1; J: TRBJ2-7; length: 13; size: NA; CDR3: CASSEAQIYEQYF; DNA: TGTGCCAGCAGTGAAGCACAGATCTACGAGCAGTACTTC
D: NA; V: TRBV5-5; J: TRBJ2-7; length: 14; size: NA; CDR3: CASTAGQHTLEQYF; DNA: TGTGCCAGCACCGCGGGTCAGCATACCCTCGAGCAGTACTTC
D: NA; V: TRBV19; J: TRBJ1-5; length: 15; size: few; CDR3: CASSIRGIGNQPQHF; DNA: TGTGCCAGTAGTATAAGGGGGATTGGCAATCAGCCCCAGCATTTT
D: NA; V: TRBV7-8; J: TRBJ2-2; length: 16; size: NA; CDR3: CASSLNRDVNTGELFF; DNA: TGTGCCAGCAGCTTGAACAGGGACGTGAACACCGGGGAGCTGTTTTTT
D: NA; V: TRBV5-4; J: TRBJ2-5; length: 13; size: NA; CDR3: CASSLGREETQYF; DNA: TGTGCCAGCAGCTTGGGCAGGGAAGAGACCCAGTACTTC
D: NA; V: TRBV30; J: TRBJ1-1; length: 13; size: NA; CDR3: CAWSPPPGISAFF; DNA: TGTGCCTGGAGTCCCCCCCCCGGTATTTCAGCTTTCTTT
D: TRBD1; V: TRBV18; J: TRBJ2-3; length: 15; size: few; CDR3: CASSRGQGSTDTQYF; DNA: TGTGCCAGCTCACGCGGACAGGGAAGCACAGATACGCAGTATTTT
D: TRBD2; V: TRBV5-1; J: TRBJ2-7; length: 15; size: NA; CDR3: CASSPLAGSSYEQYF; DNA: TGCGCCAGCAGCCCCTTAGCGGGGAGTAGCTACGAGCAGTACTTC
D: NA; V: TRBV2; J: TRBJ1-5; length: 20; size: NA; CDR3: CASSEFATGVRGNSNQPQHF; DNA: TGTGCCAGCAGTGAGTTTGCAACAGGTGTAAGGGGGAATAGCAATCAGCCCCAGCATTTT
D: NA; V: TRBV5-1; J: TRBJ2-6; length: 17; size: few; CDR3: CASSLGPGGSGANVLTF; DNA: TGCGCCAGCAGCTTGGGGCCCGGGGGCTCTGGGGCCAACGTCCTGACTTTC
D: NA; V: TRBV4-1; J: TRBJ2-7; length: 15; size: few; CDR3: CASSQGGRPTYEQYF; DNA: TGCGCCAGCAGCCAAGGTGGCAGGCCCACCTACGAGCAGTACTTC
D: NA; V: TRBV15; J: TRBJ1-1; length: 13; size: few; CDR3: CATSPGLTTEAFF; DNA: TGTGCCACAAGCCCCGGGTTGACCACTGAAGCTTTCTTT
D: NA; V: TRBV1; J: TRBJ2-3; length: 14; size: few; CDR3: CTSSQAGGTDTQYF; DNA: TGCACCAGCAGCCAAGCGGGAGGCACAGATACGCAGTATTTT
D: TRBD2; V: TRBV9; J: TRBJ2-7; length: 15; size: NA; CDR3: CASSVATSGSYEQYF; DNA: TGTGCCAGCAGCGTAGCGACTAGCGGCTCCTACGAGCAGTACTTC
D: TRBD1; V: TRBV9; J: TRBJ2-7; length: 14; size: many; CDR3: CASSPTGTALEQYF; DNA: TGTGCCAGCAGCCCGACAGGGACCGCCTTGGAGCAGTACTTC
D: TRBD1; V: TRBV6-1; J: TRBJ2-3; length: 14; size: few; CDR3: CASSPGQGSDTQYF; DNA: TGTGCCAGCAGTCCGGGACAGGGATCCGATACGCAGTATTTT
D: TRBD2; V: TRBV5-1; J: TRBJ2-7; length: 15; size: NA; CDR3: CASSLDIAGTSEQYF; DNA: TGCGCCAGCAGCTTGGATATAGCGGGGACCTCCGAGCAGTACTTC
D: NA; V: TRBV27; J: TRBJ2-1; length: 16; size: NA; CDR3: CASSPWTSSSYNEQFF; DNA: TGTGCCAGCAGCCCCTGGACATCGAGCTCCTACAATGAGCAGTTCTTC
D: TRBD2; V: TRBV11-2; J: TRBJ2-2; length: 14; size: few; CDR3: CASSLPGGTGELFF; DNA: TGTGCCAGCAGCTTACCGGGAGGCACCGGGGAGCTGTTTTTT
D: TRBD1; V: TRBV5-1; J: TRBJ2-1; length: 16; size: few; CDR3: CASSLVMGTGVNEQFF; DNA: TGCGCCAGCAGCTTGGTTATGGGGACAGGGGTCAATGAGCAGTTCTTC
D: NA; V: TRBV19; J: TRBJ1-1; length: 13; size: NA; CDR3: CASSGQGILSAFF; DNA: TGTGCCAGTAGTGGGCAGGGGATATTGTCAGCTTTCTTT
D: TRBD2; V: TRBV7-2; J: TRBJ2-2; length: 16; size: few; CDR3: CASSVTSGRAGGELFF; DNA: TGTGCCAGCAGCGTCACTAGCGGTCGGGCGGGCGGGGAGCTGTTTTTT
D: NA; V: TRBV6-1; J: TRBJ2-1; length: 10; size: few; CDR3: CASSRQEQFF; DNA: TGTGCCAGCAGCCGTCAGGAGCAGTTCTTC
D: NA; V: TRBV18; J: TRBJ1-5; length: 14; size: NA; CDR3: CASSPDRVNQPQHF; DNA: TGTGCCAGCTCCCCCGACAGAGTCAATCAGCCCCAGCATTTT
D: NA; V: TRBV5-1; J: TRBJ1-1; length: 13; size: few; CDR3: CASSLERTFEAFF; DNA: TGCGCCAGCAGCTTGGAACGGACATTTGAAGCTTTCTTT
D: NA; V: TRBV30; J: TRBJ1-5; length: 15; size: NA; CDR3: CAWRGGAQGNQPQHF; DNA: TGTGCCTGGAGAGGAGGGGCGCAGGGCAATCAGCCCCAGCATTTT
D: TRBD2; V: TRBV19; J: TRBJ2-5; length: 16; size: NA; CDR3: CASSPQGLAEQETQYF; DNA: TGTGCCAGTAGTCCCCAAGGACTAGCGGAGCAAGAGACCCAGTACTTC
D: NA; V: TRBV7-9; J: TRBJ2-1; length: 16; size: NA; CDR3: CASSLVRLALLNEQFF; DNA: TGTGCCAGCAGCTTAGTAAGGCTAGCATTACTGAATGAGCAGTTCTTC